There are many counts of the clone carrying this TCR beta chain. This sample was taken from a study of early T cells in non-severe SARS-CoV-2 infection. The CDR3 has 14 amino acids. After removal of 5 bases from V and 7 bases from J, the junction contained 8 bases not matched to a gene. Germline V gene lookup returns CDR1 MNHNY and CDR2 SVGAGI (reference sequence). TCRdb reprocessed the 5' RACE reads via MiXCR and lists one record per CDR3 protein. The table shows approximately 70,000 distinct CDR3 sequences, with over 9.5% occurring only once. The chain has TRBV6-6 and TRBJ2-7; 10 nucleotides match TRBD1. The starting material was whole blood, obtained at baseline. The source of this sequence is an adult who was a healthcare worker with PCR-confirmed SARS-CoV-2 infection or an uninfected control (not recorded which). CDR3 protein: CASSPPGTGVEQYF. The DNA for the CDR3 is TGTGCCAGCAGTCCTCCCGGGACAGGGGTTGAGCAGTACTTC.